The 20 T cell receptor beta chains presented below share a single source sample, sequenced in a study of T cell responses to AZD1222 COVID-19 vaccine. Here immunoSEQ multiplex PCR was the method, and the copy in TCRdb shows in-frame clones only, minus some. The sample shows roughly 150,000 clones, around 91% of them seen only once. Sequenced material: peripheral blood, taken 28 days after the second AZD1222 dose. All receptors come from an adult who received the AZD1222 COVID-19 vaccine.

V is TRBV30 and J is TRBJ2-2, with 8 bases identical to TRBD1. The CDR3 spans 15 residues. With V trimmed by 0 bases and J by 11 bases, 11 bases remained unmatched. Per the germline V gene, CDR1 is GTSNPN and CDR2 is SVGIG (reference sequence). CDR3 residues: CAWSVGQGARSELFF. CDR3 sequence (DNA): TGTGCCTGGAGTGTTGGGCAGGGGGCCCGGTCTGAGCTGTTTTTT.

The rearrangement joins TRBV11-2 to TRBJ1-1, with D unresolved. This CDR3 region has 13 residues. CDR1 SGHAT and CDR2 FQNNGV come from the germline V gene. V dropped 3 bases and J dropped 1 base, with 6 bases sitting between them. The CDR3 DNA is TGTGCCAGCAGCTTCACAGAGAACACTGAAGCTTTCTTT. Translated, it gives CASSFTENTEAFF.

This clone was seen just once. The chain couples TRBV9 to TRBJ1-4; TRBD1 aligns across 10 bases. V was clipped by 0 bases and J by 3 bases; unmatched bases: 5. The V gene's germline CDR1 is SGDLS and CDR2 YYNGEE. This CDR3 has 17 residues. CDR3 amino acids: CASSVVGTGAPNEKLFF. The CDR3 DNA reads as TGTGCCAGCAGCGTAGTAGGGACAGGGGCACCTAATGAAAAACTGTTTTTT.

The chain links TRBV5-1 to TRBJ2-1; 8 nucleotides align to TRBD2. V dropped 2 bases and J dropped 8; count of bases not matched to a gene: 6. Germline CDR1 reads SGHRS; CDR2 reads YFSETQ. The CDR3 sequence is 14 residues long. CDR3 amino acids: CASSFGGANDEQFF. The CDR3 coding sequence is TGCGCCAGCAGCTTCGGGGGGGCAAACGATGAGCAGTTCTTC.

The gene calls are TRBV7-6 and TRBJ2-2, with D unresolved. In germline, CDR1 is SGHVS, CDR2 FNYEAQ. The CDR3 contains 13 residues. The V gene lost 1 base and the J gene lost 1 base, with 1 base spanning the gap. The CDR3 here is CASSLENTGELFF. CDR3 sequence (DNA): TGTGCCAGCAGCTTAGAGAACACCGGGGAGCTGTTTTTT.

This chain connects TRBV5-4 to TRBJ2-5, with 11 bases fitting TRBD2. The CDR3 runs to 14 residues. Trimming removed 5 bases from V and 5 bases from J; junction bases left unmatched: 5. CDR1 and CDR2 from the germline V gene are SGHNT and YYREEE (reference sequence). The CDR3 reads CASSHIAGGETQYF. DNA of the CDR3: TGTGCCAGCAGTCATATAGCGGGAGGGGAGACCCAGTACTTC.

The V gene is TRBV5-1, the J gene TRBJ2-5, with 11 bases aligning to TRBD2. The germline gives CDR1 SGHRS, CDR2 YFSETQ. The CDR3 consists of 16 residues. The V and J ends lost 0 bases and 4 bases, in that order; junction bases with no gene match: 5. As DNA, the CDR3 is TGCGCCAGCAGCTTGGTAGCGGGAGGGCCTAGAGAGACCCAGTACTTC. Residues: CASSLVAGGPRETQYF.

This clone was picked up one time. The J gene is TRBJ1-3, the V gene TRBV10-1; D ambiguous. This CDR3 spans 14 amino acids. Trimming removed 10 bases at V and 0 bases at J, with 13 bases between. Looked up from germline, CDR1 is WNHNN and CDR2 is SYGVQD (reference sequence). The CDR3: CATAVSSSGNTIYF. Written as DNA, the CDR3 is TGCGCCACCGCGGTCAGCAGCTCTGGAAACACCATATATTTT.

V and J are TRBV7-2 and TRBJ2-3; possible D gene TRBD2, 7 bases. This CDR3 is 13 amino acids long. Germline V gene sequence: CDR1 SGHTA, CDR2 FQGNSA. Trimming shortened V by 8 bases and J by 1 base, and 10 bases separated the two germline ends. The CDR3, as DNA: TGTGCCAGCCGCGGGGGCGGCACAGATACGCAGTATTTT. Amino acid sequence: CASRGGGTDTQYF.

Details on this clone: The same CDR3 also results from other DNA sequences found in this sample. This chain links TRBV6-5 with TRBJ1-5; D gene ambiguous. V was pared by 0 bases and J by 2 bases, with 5 bases between. This CDR3 spans 14 amino acids. The germline gives CDR1 MNHEY, CDR2 SVGAGI. CDR3 sequence reads: CASSYSPGNQPQHF. Written as DNA, the CDR3 is TGTGCCAGCAGTTACTCACCAGGCAATCAGCCCCAGCATTTT.

V gene TRBV18 combines with J gene TRBJ2-7; D tentatively fits TRBD1 or TRBD2 (5 bases each). V lost 4 bases, J lost 1 base, and 14 bases lay in between. Germline lookup yields CDR1 KGHSH and CDR2 LQKENI. This CDR3 is built from 15 residues. The CDR3 DNA reads TGTGCCAGCTCACTATGGGACGTAAAGTCCTACGAGCAGTACTTC. It is translated as CASSLWDVKSYEQYF.

The chain recombines TRBV6-6 with TRBJ1-2; tentatively, D is TRBD1 (6 bases). The CDR3 length is 15 residues. V gave up 0 bases and J gave up 0 bases, with 8 bases separating them. CDR1 is MNHNY and CDR2 is SVGAGI in the germline V gene (reference sequence). The CDR3 is CASSYSEGANYGYTF. DNA of the CDR3: TGTGCCAGCAGTTACTCAGAGGGGGCTAACTATGGCTACACCTTC.

The rearrangement joins TRBV5-6 to TRBJ1-2, with D perhaps matching TRBD1 (6 bases). CDR3 length: 15 residues. The V and J ends lost 1 base and 2 bases respectively, with 12 bases between them. Germline-derived CDR1 and CDR2 are SGHDT and YYEEEE. The CDR3 here is CASSLRGGVNYGYTF. The CDR3 bases are TGTGCCAGCAGCTTGCGAGGGGGGGTCAACTATGGCTACACCTTC.

The rearrangement links TRBV28 to TRBJ1-1; D is perhaps TRBD1 (5 bases). V lost 7 bases and J lost 3, with 18 bases in between. Germline V lookup: CDR1 MDHEN, CDR2 SYDVKM. This CDR3 has 15 residues. The chain's CDR3 is CASNPPEGGDTEAFF. CDR3 in DNA: TGTGCCAGCAATCCCCCCGAGGGAGGGGACACTGAAGCTTTCTTT.

The chain has TRBV28 and TRBJ2-5, with D perhaps TRBD1 (6 bases). Germline assignment: CDR1 MDHEN and CDR2 SYDVKM. V shed 8 bases and J shed 0 bases, with 10 bases lying between them. This CDR3 region has 13 residues. The CDR3, as DNA: TGTGCCAGCTGCAGGGGAAACCAAGAGACCCAGTACTTC. It specifies CASCRGNQETQYF.

The chain recombines TRBV5-1 with TRBJ1-4; 7 bases align to TRBD1. Germline V lookup: CDR1 SGHRS, CDR2 YFSETQ. Trimming at V came to 9 bases and at J to 0 bases, leaving 8 bases not matched to a gene. There are 15 residues in the CDR3. The CDR3 DNA is TGCGCCACCCGGGACAGCTCCGCAACTAATGAAAAACTGTTTTTT. Protein product: CATRDSSATNEKLFF.

This chain links TRBV5-6 with TRBJ1-2, with D possibly being TRBD1 (6 bases). Germline lookup yields CDR1 SGHDT and CDR2 YYEEEE. The CDR3 has 14 amino acids. V lost 0 bases and J lost 6, with 12 bases in between. DNA of the CDR3: TGTGCCAGCAGCTTGGCAGCAGGGGAGGATGGCTACACCTTC. This translates into CASSLAAGEDGYTF.

CDR3 residues: CASSLGREASQHF. In nucleotides, the CDR3 is TGTGCCAGCAGTTTAGGCAGGGAGGCGTCCCAGCATTTT. The chain uses TRBV28 and TRBJ1-5, with D possibly TRBD1 on 5 matching bases. V lost 2 bases, J lost 11 bases, and 13 bases lay in between. The CDR3 contains 13 residues. The germline V gene encodes CDR1 MDHEN and CDR2 SYDVKM.

The rearrangement links TRBV27 to TRBJ2-7; D is possibly TRBD1 (6 bases). Trimming took off 5 bases at V and 2 bases at J, with 13 bases between the two ends. The CDR3 length is 14 residues. CDR1 and CDR2 from the germline V gene are MNHEY and SMNVEV (reference sequence). DNA of the CDR3: TGTGCCAGCAGTCCCACAGGGTTTCCCTACGAGCAGTACTTC. This translates into CASSPTGFPYEQYF.

The V call is TRBV28, the J call TRBJ2-3; 15 positions agree with TRBD2. Germline-derived CDR1 and CDR2 are MDHEN and SYDVKM. The CDR3 is 18 residues long. V shed 2 bases, J shed 0 bases, and the junction held 3 bases outside the gene matches. In DNA, the CDR3 is TGTGCCAGCAGTTTAACCGGACTAGCGGGGGGGAGCACAGATACGCAGTATTTT. As protein: CASSLTGLAGGSTDTQYF.